This TCR beta chain was captured in a study of blood T cells in healthy people across ages (dated by TCRdb to the mid-2010s). Some background on the complete study: In model experiments, roughly one uniquely barcoded TCR beta cDNA molecule per two T cells was captured by template switching. Age-related changes in TCR beta repertoire diversity were measured in the study by deep sequencing normalized with unique cDNA molecular identifiers. Four age groups were formed from the donors: young (average roughly 15 years), middle-aged (approximately 40), aged (approximately 60) and long-lived (around 80). To avoid experimental bias, donors of different ages were randomly spread across the sequencing lanes. For two donors (one aged 18 to 30 and one aged 80 or older), the study analyzed two additional independent replicas of 1 million unique cDNA reads from the same blood draw. Study-level results and caveats: Because profiling used bulk unsorted PBMCs, naive and antigen-experienced compartments could not be compared conclusively. The percentage of naive T cells measured by flow cytometry correlated strongly with observed TCR beta diversity. Because the CMV infection status of the donors was unknown, age-related changes in expanded clonotypes may potentially have been confounded. Observed TCR beta diversity per million T cells fell roughly linearly with age, and a significant reduction was already apparent by age around 39. Compared with the aged group, the long-lived group had more naive CD4+ T cells, fewer expanded clones and increased TCR diversity, suggesting age selection. Estimates of total diversity based on one million sequenced T cells were regarded as lower bounds and as underestimates.

On this clonotype itself: Which antigen it targets is not known. Per-base qualities were not stored, and no clone one base away is much larger.

From the cysteine through the phenylalanine, the CDR3 covers 13 amino acids. The kept DNA is CDR3 alone, 39 bases in frame from the first base. From a lookup of the germline V gene, CDR1 and CDR2 are MGHDK and SYGVNS. Compared with germline, V lacks 8 bases and J lacks 5 bases; bases without a gene match: 7. Receptor libraries were prepared by 5' RACE. The sequencing machine was an Illumina HiSeq 2500. A second PCR of roughly 6 to 11 cycles was run with a J-beta primer mix and a sample-barcoded 5' primer. A template-switch 5' adaptor carrying 12 random nucleotides introduced a unique molecular identifier onto each TCR beta cDNA molecule. At least 2.5 million CDR3-containing paired-end reads were obtained from each sample. The Mint cDNA synthesis kit, primed by a TRBC-specific oligonucleotide, was used to synthesize first-strand cDNA from all RNA. Following uracil-DNA glycosylase treatment, all cDNA underwent a first 18-cycle PCR with the universal primers M1SS and BC2_uni_R. The authors processed their data as follows. Each sample was normalized by randomly selecting 1 million high-quality reads, each carrying a distinct molecular identifier. Instead of being binned into consensus sequences, reads with shared molecular identifiers were discarded. MiTCR, with a Q25 quality threshold and the strictest error-elimination algorithm, was used for CDR3 identification, clonotype clustering and error correction. A nonparametric unseen species model with Euler transformation was used to estimate a lower bound on total TCR beta diversity. TCRdb ran its own pipeline on the public reads, namely fastp trimming at Q25 and MiXCR clone calling, and kept in-frame beta chains. Duplicate CDR3 protein sequences are folded into a single record with the most common DNA and genes. TCRdb, not the original authors, processed these V and J calls. The sample table contains roughly 1.4 million distinct CDR3 sequences; only one count was recorded for 59% of them. The top ten clones comprise about 6.3% of the sample.

Systemically healthy Caucasian individuals from Russia, 35 to 50 in total and aged about 6 to 90 years, were included as donors. Around 10 milliliters of peripheral blood were collected from each donor into EDTA-treated Vacutainer tubes. PBMCs were isolated by Ficoll-Paque density-gradient centrifugation, with at least 6 million obtained per sample. Total RNA was extracted from PBMCs with Trizol reagent, with at least 6 micrograms obtained per sample. For every donor, an aliquot of PBMCs went through flow cytometry to measure the percentages of naive CD45RAhigh/CD27high T cells. The chain joins TRBV25-1 to TRBJ1-2; a stretch of 8 junction bases matches TRBD1. Sample: blood. This TCR came from a man aged 18 to 30 in good health. The CDR3 region: CASQRQGLYGYTF. The DNA sequence is given as TGTGCCAGCCAGAGACAGGGGTTGTATGGCTACACCTTC.